This TCR beta chain was sequenced in a study of immune characterization of retroperitoneal liposarcoma. Via MiXCR, TCRdb re-called the PCR reads, giving one row per CDR3 protein. The data show 7,900 or so distinct CDR3 sequences, about 40% seen once. A remark on this clonotype: Compared with germline, one end of the junction differs, possibly owing to a read error.

This CDR3 has 20 amino acids. The germline gives CDR1 SGHVS, CDR2 FNYEAQ. This TCR derives from a male donor with retroperitoneal liposarcoma. V and J are TRBV7-6 and TRBJ2-7; 7 positions match TRBD2. The source material was tumor tissue. The CDR3 loop is CASSLASWTPGTTLYNEQYF. The CDR3 coding sequence is TGTGCTAGCAGCTTAGCGAGCTGGACTCCCGGGACTACCCTCTACAATGAGCAGTACTTC.